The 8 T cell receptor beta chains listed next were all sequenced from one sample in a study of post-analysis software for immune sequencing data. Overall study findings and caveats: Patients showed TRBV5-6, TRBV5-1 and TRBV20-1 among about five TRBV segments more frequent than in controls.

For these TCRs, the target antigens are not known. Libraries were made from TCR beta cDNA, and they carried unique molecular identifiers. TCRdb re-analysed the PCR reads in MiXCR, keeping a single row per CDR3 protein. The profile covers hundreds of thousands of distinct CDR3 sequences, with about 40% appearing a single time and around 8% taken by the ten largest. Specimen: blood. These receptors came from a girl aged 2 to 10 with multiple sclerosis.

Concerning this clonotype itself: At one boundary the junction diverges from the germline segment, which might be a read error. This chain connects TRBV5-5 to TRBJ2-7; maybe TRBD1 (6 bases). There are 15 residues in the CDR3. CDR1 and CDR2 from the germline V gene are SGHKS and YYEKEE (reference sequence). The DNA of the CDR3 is TGTGCCGGCAGCTTGGACGGACAGAGGACCTACGAGCAGTACTTC. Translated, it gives CAGSLDGQRTYEQYF.

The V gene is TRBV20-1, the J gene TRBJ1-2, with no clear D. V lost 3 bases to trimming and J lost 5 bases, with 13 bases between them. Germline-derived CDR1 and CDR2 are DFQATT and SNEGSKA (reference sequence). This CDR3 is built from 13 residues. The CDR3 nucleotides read TGCAGTGCTAGCCCGGTGGCAGCTTATGGCTACACCTTC. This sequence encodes CSASPVAAYGYTF.

The CDR3 loop reads CASSSDPSETQYF. The DNA for the CDR3 is TGTGCCAGCAGCTCCGACCCTTCGGAGACCCAGTACTTC. This chain joins TRBV7-8 and TRBJ2-5; D is uncertain. Per germline, CDR1 SGHVS and CDR2 FQNEAQ. The CDR3 totals 13 residues. With 4 bases removed from V and 5 bases from J, the gap between germline ends came to 11 bases. Drawing the rest from reference TRBV7-8 and TRBJ2-5, the complete variable domain is GAGVSQSPRYKVAKRGQDVALRCDPISGHVSLFWYQQALGQGPEFLTYFQNEAQLDKSGLPSDRFFAERPEGSVSTLKIQRTQQEDSAVYLCASSSDPSETQYFGPGTRLLVL.

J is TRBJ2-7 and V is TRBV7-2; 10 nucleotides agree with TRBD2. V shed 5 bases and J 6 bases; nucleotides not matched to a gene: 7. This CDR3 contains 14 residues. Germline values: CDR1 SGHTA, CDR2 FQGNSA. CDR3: CASSRSGLASEQYF. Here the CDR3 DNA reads TGTGCCAGCAGCCGCTCGGGACTAGCGAGCGAGCAGTACTTC.

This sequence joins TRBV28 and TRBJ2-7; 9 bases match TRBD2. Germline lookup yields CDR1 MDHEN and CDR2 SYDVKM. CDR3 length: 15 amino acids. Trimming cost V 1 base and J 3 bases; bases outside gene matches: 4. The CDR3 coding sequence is TGTGCCAGCAGTTTATCCACAGCGGGAGGCTACGAGCAGTACTTC. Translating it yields CASSLSTAGGYEQYF.

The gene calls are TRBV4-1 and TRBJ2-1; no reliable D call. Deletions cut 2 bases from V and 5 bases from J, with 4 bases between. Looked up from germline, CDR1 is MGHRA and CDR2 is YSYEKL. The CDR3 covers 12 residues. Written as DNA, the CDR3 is TGCGCCAGCAGCCAATATCACAATGAGCAGTTCTTC. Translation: CASSQYHNEQFF.

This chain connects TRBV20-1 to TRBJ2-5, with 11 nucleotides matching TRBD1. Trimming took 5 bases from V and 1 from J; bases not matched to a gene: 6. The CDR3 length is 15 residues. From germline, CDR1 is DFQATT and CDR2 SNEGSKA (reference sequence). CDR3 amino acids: CSADRDRGSQETQYF. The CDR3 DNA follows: TGCAGTGCTGACCGGGACAGGGGGAGCCAAGAGACCCAGTACTTC.

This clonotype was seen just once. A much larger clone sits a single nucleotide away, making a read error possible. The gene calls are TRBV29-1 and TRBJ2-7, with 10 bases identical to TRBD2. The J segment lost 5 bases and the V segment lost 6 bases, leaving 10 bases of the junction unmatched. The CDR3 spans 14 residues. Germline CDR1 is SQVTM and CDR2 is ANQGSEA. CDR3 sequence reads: CSVVGLAGDHEQYF. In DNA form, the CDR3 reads TGCAGCGTGGTGGGGCTAGCGGGAGACCACGAGCAGTACTTC.